The clone carrying this T cell receptor beta chain was detected only a few times. This specimen comes from a study of sequential checkpoint blockade in melanoma. Overall study: Both treatment sequences were followed by maintenance nivolumab.

Clones were read by immunoSEQ multiplex PCR, and TCRdb kept only the in-frame ones, dropping some. The table lists approximately 6,200 clones, nearly 90% of them singletons. Sample treatment: randomized to nivolumab then ipilimumab (arm A) or the reverse (arm B). Live CD3+CD8+ CD19− CD56− cells were sorted from PBMCs. Germline V lookup: CDR1 MGHDK, CDR2 SYGVNS. Trimming left V 2 bases short and J 1 base short, with 11 bases between. This CDR3 is 15 amino acids long. This receptor was taken from a human donor with melanoma. This chain connects TRBV25-1 to TRBJ2-5; the D gene is possibly TRBD2 (5 bases). Sample: CD8+ T cells sorted from blood (inferred from file names), taken from a patient given nivolumab and ipilimumab in sequence. CDR3 loop: CASSEGAESQETQYF. The DNA for the CDR3 is TGTGCCAGCAGTGAAGGAGCGGAGTCCCAAGAGACCCAGTACTTC.